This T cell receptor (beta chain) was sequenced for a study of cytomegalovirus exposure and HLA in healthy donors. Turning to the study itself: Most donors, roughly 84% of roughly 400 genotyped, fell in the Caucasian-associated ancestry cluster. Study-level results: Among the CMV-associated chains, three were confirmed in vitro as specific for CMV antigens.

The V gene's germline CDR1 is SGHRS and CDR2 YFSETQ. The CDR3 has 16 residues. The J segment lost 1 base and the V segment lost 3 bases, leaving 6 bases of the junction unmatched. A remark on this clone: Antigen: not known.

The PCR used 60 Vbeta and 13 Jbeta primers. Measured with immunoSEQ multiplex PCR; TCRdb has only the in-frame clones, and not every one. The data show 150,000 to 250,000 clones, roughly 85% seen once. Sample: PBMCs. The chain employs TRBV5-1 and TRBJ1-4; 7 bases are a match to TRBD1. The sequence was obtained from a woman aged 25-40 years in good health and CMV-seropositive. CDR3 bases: TGCGCCAGCAGCTCGACAGGGTTTGGAACTAATGAAAAACTGTTTTTT. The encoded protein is CASSSTGFGTNEKLFF.